This is a list of T cell receptor beta chains from one sample in a study of T cells in localized non-small cell lung cancer. The repertoire was sequenced with immunoSEQ multiplex PCR; TCRdb's copy has only in-frame clones and lacks some. The data show over 1,300 clones, 22% seen once. Sequenced material: lung tumor tissue, taken before any cancer treatment. The receptors here all came from a male donor at least 60 years old with stage III squamous cell lung carcinoma. CDR3s include the opening cysteine and the closing phenylalanine or tryptophan. The order of the fields is clone size, V gene, D gene, J gene, CDR3 DNA, CDR3 protein. The D gene is left open where the match is weak. Only part of the rows carry a size: once, few, many, or a class if the clone is expanded.

>few|TRBV2|NA|TRBJ1-3
TGTGCCAGCAGCTTCCACCCCCGGACGGTTCCAGGAAACACCATATATTTT
CASSFHPRTVPGNTIYF
>medium-sized|TRBV9|NA|TRBJ2-7
TGTGCCAGCAGCGTAGGCCGGGTTTCCTACGAGCAGTACTTC
CASSVGRVSYEQYF
>NA|TRBV4-1|NA|TRBJ1-1
TGCGCCAGCAGCCAAGATGACAGTCGGATGAACACTGAAGCTTTCTTT
CASSQDDSRMNTEAFF
>large|TRBV11-3|TRBD1|TRBJ1-1
TGTGCCAGCACCAAACAGGGGGCGGACACTGAAGCTTTCTTT
CASTKQGADTEAFF
>few|TRBV28|TRBD2|TRBJ2-1
TGTGCCAGCAGTCCTGGACTAGCGGGGGCCCTAGCTCTCAATGAGCAGTTCTTC
CASSPGLAGALALNEQFF
>few|TRBV18|NA|TRBJ2-7
TGTGCCAGCTCACCACAAGGGTTCTACGAGCAGTACTTC
CASSPQGFYEQYF
>NA|TRBV19|TRBD1|TRBJ2-1
TGTGCCAGTAGCCTACAGGGGAATGAGCAGTTCTTC
CASSLQGNEQFF
>once|TRBV18|NA|TRBJ2-1
TGTGCCAGCTCAACTACATCCGGGACACGCAAAGGTAACAATGAGCAGTTCTTC
CASSTTSGTRKGNNEQFF
>large|TRBV15|NA|TRBJ1-1
TGTGCCACCAGCAGTTCGGGATCTATGAACACTGAAGCTTTCTTT
CATSSSGSMNTEAFF
>few|TRBV6-8|NA|TRBJ2-1
TGTGCCAGCAGCCGAGGGGGGGATGAGCAGTTCTTC
CASSRGGDEQFF
>NA|TRBV25-1|NA|TRBJ2-5
TGTGCCAGCAGTTGGACAGACCCCCTAGAGACCCAGTACTTC
CASSWTDPLETQYF
>few|TRBV19|NA|TRBJ2-7
TGTGCCAGTACCCAAGGACCACTAGAACACAACGAGCAGTACTTC
CASTQGPLEHNEQYF
>few|TRBV11-3|NA|TRBJ2-2
TGTGCCAGCAGCTTAGGGCCTAAGCGGTCATACACCACCGGGGAGCTGTTTTTT
CASSLGPKRSYTTGELFF
>NA|TRBV23-1|TRBD2|TRBJ2-2
TGCGCCAGCAGTGCCCGGGACTACATGAGGGTGAATGGAGGCGGGGAGCTGTTTTTT
CASSARDYMRVNGGGELFF
>NA|TRBV29-1|NA|TRBJ1-1
TGCAGCGCTATGATGGGAGGGATGAACACTGAAGCTTTCTTT
CSAMMGGMNTEAFF
>NA|TRBV14|NA|TRBJ2-5
TGTGCCAGCAGCCCCGAAACCGGACACTTCCAAGAGACCCAGTACTTC
CASSPETGHFQETQYF
>few|TRBV28|NA|TRBJ2-7
TGTGCCAGCAGTTACGGGCGTTATCAGAGCTCCTACGAGCAGTACTTC
CASSYGRYQSSYEQYF
>NA|TRBV19|TRBD1|TRBJ2-3
TGTGCCAGTAGGGACAGGCAAGCTAGCACAGATACGCAGTATTTT
CASRDRQASTDTQYF
>once|TRBV18|TRBD1|TRBJ2-3
TGTGCCAGCTCACCACAAGTTGGGACAGGGGGCACAGATACGCAGTATTTT
CASSPQVGTGGTDTQYF
>few|TRBV5-1|NA|TRBJ1-2
TGCGCCAGCAGCTTGACCGGGACACGTTCTTCTAACTATGGCTACACCTTC
CASSLTGTRSSNYGYTF
>few|TRBV4-1|NA|TRBJ2-5
TGCGCCAGCAGCCTTACTCCCGAAGAGACCCAGTACTTC
CASSLTPEETQYF
>few|TRBV19|NA|TRBJ2-3
TGTGCCAGTAGTATTACACAGGGATTAGAAAATACGCAGTATTTT
CASSITQGLENTQYF
>medium-sized|TRBV28|TRBD2|TRBJ2-3
TGTGCCAGCAGTGGGCGGGGGGCTTCCACAGATACGCAGTATTTT
CASSGRGASTDTQYF
>NA|TRBV2|TRBD2|TRBJ2-3
TGTGCCACAGTAGCGGGGCGAAGCACAGATACGCAGTATTTT
CATVAGRSTDTQYF
>few|TRBV11-3|TRBD1|TRBJ1-2
TGTGCCAGCAGCTTTTCCAGGGGGCGCGGGAACTATGGCTACACCTTC
CASSFSRGRGNYGYTF
>few|TRBV28|NA|TRBJ1-3
TGTGCCAGCCAAGCAGACCTAAACACCATATATTTT
CASQADLNTIYF
>NA|TRBV11-3|NA|TRBJ2-2
TGTGCCAGCAGCCCCCTAGAAGTGAGGGGGGAGCTGTTTTTT
CASSPLEVRGELFF
>once|TRBV19|NA|TRBJ2-3
TGTGCCAGTAAAGGACAGATCGGCTCAGATACGCAGTATTTT
CASKGQIGSDTQYF
>few|TRBV5-1|TRBD1|TRBJ2-7
TGCGCCAGCAGCCAGGGGGTCAGGGACGTTACCTACGAGCAGTACTTC
CASSQGVRDVTYEQYF
>NA|TRBV5-1|NA|TRBJ1-1
TGCGCCAGCAGCTTGGCGATTATACAGGGTGAGGCTTTCTTT
CASSLAIIQGEAFF
>medium-sized|TRBV6-8|NA|TRBJ2-7
TGTGCCAGCACCACGGGGCTTAGCTCCTACGAGCAGTACTTC
CASTTGLSSYEQYF
>few|TRBV19|TRBD1|TRBJ2-3
TGTGCCAGTAGTAAGCGGACAGGGACCACAGATACGCAGTATTTT
CASSKRTGTTDTQYF
>NA|TRBV11-3|TRBD1|TRBJ2-1
TGTGCCAGCAGCTTAGTGGGGACAGGGCATGAGCAGTTCTTC
CASSLVGTGHEQFF
>NA|TRBV28|TRBD1|TRBJ2-5
TGTGCCAGCAATATGGGGGACAGGGATGTTGAGACCCAGTACTTC
CASNMGDRDVETQYF
>NA|TRBV30|NA|TRBJ1-1
TGTGCCTGGAAGGCCAGGTCGAACACTGAAGCTTTCTTT
CAWKARSNTEAFF
>few|TRBV18|TRBD1|TRBJ1-3
TGTGCCAGCTCACCCCGGGACAGCATTTACTCTGGAAACACCATATATTTT
CASSPRDSIYSGNTIYF
>few|TRBV11-3|TRBD1|TRBJ2-6
TGTGCCAGCAGCCGGACAGGGGGTGGTGGGGCCAACGTCCTGACTTTC
CASSRTGGGGANVLTF
>NA|TRBV6-8|NA|TRBJ2-6
TGTGCCAGCAGTGACACTAGCTCTGGGGCCAACGTCCTGACTTTC
CASSDTSSGANVLTF
>NA|TRBV6-8|NA|TRBJ2-3
TGTGCCAGCAGTTACCCTCCTCGGGCCTTCACAGATACGCAGTATTTT
CASSYPPRAFTDTQYF
>NA|TRBV28|NA|TRBJ2-3
TGTGCCAGCAGTTTGCCCTCAGGCCTCACAGATACGCAGTATTTT
CASSLPSGLTDTQYF
>medium-sized|TRBV29-1|NA|TRBJ1-1
TGCAGCGTCCAAAATCCGGGTGAAGCTTTCTTT
CSVQNPGEAFF
>NA|TRBV5-1|NA|TRBJ2-2
TGCGCCAGCAGCCTCGACCCGGGACAAAACACCGGGGAGCTGTTTTTT
CASSLDPGQNTGELFF
>few|TRBV18|NA|TRBJ1-1
TGTGCCAGCTCACCACCTCGGGCCCTGAACACTGAAGCTTTCTTT
CASSPPRALNTEAFF
>few|TRBV11-3|TRBD1|TRBJ2-1
TGTGCCAGCAGCGTGGGACAGGGGGCCGTCGATGAGCAGTTCTTC
CASSVGQGAVDEQFF
>few|TRBV11-3|NA|TRBJ2-1
TGTGCCAGCAGCCAAGTTTGGGAGGACACGGAAGACAATGAGCAGTTCTTC
CASSQVWEDTEDNEQFF
>NA|TRBV22-1|NA|TRBJ1-1
TGTGCCAGCAGTTATTGGGCAGGGCCTATGAACACTGAAGCTTTCTTT
CASSYWAGPMNTEAFF
>NA|TRBV19|NA|TRBJ1-2
TGTGCCTCACGCATGAGGGTCCAACCTGGGGTCGTCGATGGCTACACCTTC
CASRMRVQPGVVDGYTF
>NA|TRBV28|TRBD1|TRBJ1-5
TGTGCCAGCAGTAACCCACCGCGGACAGGGGACAATCAGCCCCAGCATTTT
CASSNPPRTGDNQPQHF
>medium-sized|TRBV11-3|TRBD1|TRBJ1-2
TGTGCCAGCAGCGTAACGACAGGGAGGACTAACTATGGCTACACCTTC
CASSVTTGRTNYGYTF
>few|TRBV19|NA|TRBJ1-6
TGTGCCAGTAGCCTCCAACCAGGGACTTATTCACCCCTCCACTTT
CASSLQPGTYSPLHF
>few|TRBV6-1|NA|TRBJ1-6
TGTGCCAGCAGTGAAGCGATCGTCTTCGGGGGTTCACCCCTCCACTTT
CASSEAIVFGGSPLHF
>medium-sized|TRBV9|NA|TRBJ2-7
TGTGCCAGCAGCGTAGACCTCAAGGGCTACGAGCAGTACTTC
CASSVDLKGYEQYF
>NA|TRBV19|TRBD1|TRBJ2-2
TGTGCCAGTAGTATCTTAACAGGGGCCGCCGGGGAGCTGTTTTTT
CASSILTGAAGELFF
>hyperexpanded|TRBV6-1|NA|TRBJ1-5
TGTGCCAGCAGTGAAGCAGGGGCAGGCCAGCCCCAGCATTTT
CASSEAGAGQPQHF